Sequencing of this TCR beta chain was carried out in a study of radiotherapy plus CTLA-4 blockade in lung cancer (dated by TCRdb to the late 2010s). As for the study more broadly: Among the enrolled patients, around 19% had an objective response, and around 31% reached disease control. Results the study describes overall, beyond this receptor: The strongest predictors of response, as reported, were early dynamic changes in blood T cell clones along with a rise in serum interferon-beta after radiation. After treatment with radiotherapy and ipilimumab, TCR clones that came from tumors expanded in the peripheral blood.

This clone was detected only a few times. Its antigen is not yet known. No per-base quality is available; no much larger clone lies one base away. V is trimmed back by 4 bases and J by 3 bases, and the junction contains 7 bases that no gene match accounts for. Taken from cysteine to phenylalanine, the CDR3 has 16 residues. This entry keeps only the CDR3 DNA: 48 bases, framed from base 1. From a lookup of the germline V gene, CDR1 and CDR2 are SGHRS and YFSETQ. The library was generated by the immunoSEQ multiplex PCR assay. Drawn from immuneACCESS, this table holds only the in-frame rearrangements with V and J called that TCRdb kept. Clones are partly lost; checked studies trace under half to an unresolved V gene and leave the rest unexplained. In all, the sample holds roughly 63,000 clones, and approximately 65% of those were seen once. In total, the top ten clones hold approximately 8.6% of the sample.

In this study, focal radiation therapy paired with CTLA-4 blockade (ipilimumab) was tested in patients who had chemo-refractory metastatic non-small-cell lung cancer. The sequence was collected from a human donor with non-small cell lung cancer whose response to radiotherapy plus ipilimumab could not be evaluated. This specimen was peripheral blood, taken from a patient treated with radiotherapy plus ipilimumab. This receptor chain uses TRBV5-1 and TRBJ2-7, with TRBD2 matching 13 junction bases. The DNA reads as follows: TGCGCCAGCAGCCCTACTAGCGGGAGGGCCGGCTACGAGCAGTACTTC. This gives the protein CASSPTSGRAGYEQYF.